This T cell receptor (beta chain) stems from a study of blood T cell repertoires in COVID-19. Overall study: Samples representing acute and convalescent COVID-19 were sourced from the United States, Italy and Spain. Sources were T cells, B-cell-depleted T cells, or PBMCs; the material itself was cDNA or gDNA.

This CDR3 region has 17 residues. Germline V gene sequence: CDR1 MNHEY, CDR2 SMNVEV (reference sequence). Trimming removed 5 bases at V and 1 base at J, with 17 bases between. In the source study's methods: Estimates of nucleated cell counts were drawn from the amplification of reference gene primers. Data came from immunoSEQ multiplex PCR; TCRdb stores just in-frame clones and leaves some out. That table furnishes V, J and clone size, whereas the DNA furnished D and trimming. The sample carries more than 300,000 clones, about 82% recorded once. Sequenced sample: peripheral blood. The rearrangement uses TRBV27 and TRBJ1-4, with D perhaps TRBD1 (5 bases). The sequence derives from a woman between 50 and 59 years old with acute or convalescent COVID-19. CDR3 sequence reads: CASSRGGRFLTNEKLFF. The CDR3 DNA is TGTGCCAGCAGTCGGGGGGGAAGGTTCTTAACTAATGAAAAACTGTTTTTT.